One sample yielded the 3 T cell receptor beta chains listed below, sequenced in a study of neoadjuvant anti-PD-1 for oral cavity cancer. Clones were read by immunoSEQ multiplex PCR, and TCRdb kept only the in-frame ones, dropping some. Of fewer than 20,000 clones detected, 60% to 70% appear once; the ten largest clones hold roughly 2.6%. This specimen was PBMCs, taken before nivolumab (anti-PD-1) treatment. Source of these receptors: a person aged 40-85 years with oral cavity squamous cell carcinoma.

This clone appeared a few times. V gene TRBV6-6 combines with J gene TRBJ2-7, with 11 bases matching TRBD2. Germline assignment: CDR1 MNHNY and CDR2 SVGAGI (reference sequence). This CDR3 spans 14 amino acids. Trimming took 7 bases from V and 6 from J; bases not matched to a gene: 8. The CDR3 spells CASTVLAGAREQYF. CDR3 coding DNA: TGTGCCAGCACCGTACTAGCGGGAGCACGCGAGCAGTACTTC.

The rearrangement joins TRBV25-1 to TRBJ2-1, with a possible D match to TRBD2 (6 bases). This CDR3 is 17 amino acids long. Germline CDR1 reads MGHDK; CDR2 reads SYGVNS. The V and J ends lost 4 bases and 3 bases respectively, with 19 bases between them. The CDR3 DNA is TGTGCCAGCAGTGGGGGTTGGGGTCGGGAGTTCTACAATGAGCAGTTCTTC. This gives the protein CASSGGWGREFYNEQFF.

The chain has TRBV29-1 and TRBJ2-3, with D unresolved. The CDR3 runs to 12 residues. CDR1 is SQVTM and CDR2 is ANQGSEA in the germline V gene. V was pared by 6 bases and J by 6 bases, with 13 bases between. CDR3 residues: CSVDLSADTQYF. In nucleotides, the CDR3 is TGCAGCGTCGACCTAAGTGCGGATACGCAGTATTTT.